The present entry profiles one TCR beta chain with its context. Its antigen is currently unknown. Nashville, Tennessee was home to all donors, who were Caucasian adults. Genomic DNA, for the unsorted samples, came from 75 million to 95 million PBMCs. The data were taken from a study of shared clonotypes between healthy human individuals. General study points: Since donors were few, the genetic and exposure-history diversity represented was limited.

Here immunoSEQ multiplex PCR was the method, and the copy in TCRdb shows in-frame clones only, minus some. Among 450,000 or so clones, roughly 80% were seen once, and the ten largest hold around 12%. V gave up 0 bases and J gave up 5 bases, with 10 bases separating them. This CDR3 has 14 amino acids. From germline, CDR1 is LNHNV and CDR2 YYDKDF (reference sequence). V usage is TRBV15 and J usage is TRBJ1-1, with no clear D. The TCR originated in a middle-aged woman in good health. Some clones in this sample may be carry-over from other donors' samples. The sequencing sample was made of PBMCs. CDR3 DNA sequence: TGTGCCACCAGCAGAGACAGGACGGGGACTGAAGCTTTCTTT. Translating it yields CATSRDRTGTEAFF.